This T cell receptor beta chain comes out of a study of preoperative IRX-2 immunotherapy in early breast cancer. V was pared by 5 bases and J by 0 bases, with 13 bases between. Germline V CDR1 and CDR2: SGHVS, FNYEAQ. The CDR3 runs to 15 residues. Here immunoSEQ multiplex PCR was the method, and the copy in TCRdb shows in-frame clones only, minus some. The sample holds around 29,000 clones, 82% seen once. Treatment defined: preoperative locoregional IRX-2 cytokine immunotherapy. This phase Ib study tested locoregional IRX-2 cytokine immunotherapy given before surgery. The chain has TRBV7-6 and TRBJ1-1, with D maybe TRBD1 (5 bases). The sample was collected from a patient treated with IRX-2 immunotherapy. The TCR comes from a human donor with breast cancer. Here the CDR3 reads CASSTRGGVNTEAFF. The CDR3 DNA is TGTGCCAGCAGCACCCGGGGGGGGGTGAACACTGAAGCTTTCTTT.